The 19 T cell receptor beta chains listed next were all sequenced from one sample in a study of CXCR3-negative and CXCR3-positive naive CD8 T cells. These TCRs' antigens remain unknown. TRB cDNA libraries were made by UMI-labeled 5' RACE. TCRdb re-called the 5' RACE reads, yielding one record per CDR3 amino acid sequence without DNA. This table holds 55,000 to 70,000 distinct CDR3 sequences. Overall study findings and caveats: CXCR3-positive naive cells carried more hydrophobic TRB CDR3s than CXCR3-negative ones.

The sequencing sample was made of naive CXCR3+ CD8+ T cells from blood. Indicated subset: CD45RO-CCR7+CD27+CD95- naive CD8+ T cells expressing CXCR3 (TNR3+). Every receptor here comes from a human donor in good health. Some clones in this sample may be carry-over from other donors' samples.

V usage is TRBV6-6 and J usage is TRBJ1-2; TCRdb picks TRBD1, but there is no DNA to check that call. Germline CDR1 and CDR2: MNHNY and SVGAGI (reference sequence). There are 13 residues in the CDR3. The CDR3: CASSSSGGYGYTF.

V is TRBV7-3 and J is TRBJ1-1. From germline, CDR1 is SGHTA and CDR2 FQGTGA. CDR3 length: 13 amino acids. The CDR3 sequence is CASSSTYAGEAFF.

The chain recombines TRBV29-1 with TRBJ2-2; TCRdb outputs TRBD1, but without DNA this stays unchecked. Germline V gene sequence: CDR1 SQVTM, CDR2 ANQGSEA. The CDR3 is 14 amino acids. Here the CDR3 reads CSGRGGFDTGELFF.

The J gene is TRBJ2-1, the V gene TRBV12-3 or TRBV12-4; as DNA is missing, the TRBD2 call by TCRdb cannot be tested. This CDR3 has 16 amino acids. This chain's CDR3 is CASSQGLAGLYNEQFF.

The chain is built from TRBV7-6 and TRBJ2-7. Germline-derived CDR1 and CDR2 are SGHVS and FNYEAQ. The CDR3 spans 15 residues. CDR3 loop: CASSLGQGGTYEQYF.

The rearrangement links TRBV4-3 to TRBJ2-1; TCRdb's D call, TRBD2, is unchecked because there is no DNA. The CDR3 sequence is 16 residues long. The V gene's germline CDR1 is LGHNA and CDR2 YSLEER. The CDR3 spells CASSQDVAGDNNEQFF.

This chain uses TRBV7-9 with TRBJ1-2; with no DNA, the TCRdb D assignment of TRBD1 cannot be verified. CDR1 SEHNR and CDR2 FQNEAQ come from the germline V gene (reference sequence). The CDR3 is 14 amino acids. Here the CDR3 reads CASSLVGDEGGYTF.

The CDR3 spells CSVKGLAGYDEQFF. This chain links TRBV29-1 with TRBJ2-1; absent DNA, TCRdb's TRBD2 call cannot be checked. This CDR3 region has 14 residues. CDR1 is SQVTM, CDR2 ANQGSEA, per germline.

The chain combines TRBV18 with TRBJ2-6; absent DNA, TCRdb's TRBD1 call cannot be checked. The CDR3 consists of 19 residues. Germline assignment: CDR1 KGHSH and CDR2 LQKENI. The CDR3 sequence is CASSPPGTDFPSGANVLTF.

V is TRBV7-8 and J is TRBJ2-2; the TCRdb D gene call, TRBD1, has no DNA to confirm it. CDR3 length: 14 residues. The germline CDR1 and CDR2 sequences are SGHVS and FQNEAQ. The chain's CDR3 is CASSLGRANGELFF.

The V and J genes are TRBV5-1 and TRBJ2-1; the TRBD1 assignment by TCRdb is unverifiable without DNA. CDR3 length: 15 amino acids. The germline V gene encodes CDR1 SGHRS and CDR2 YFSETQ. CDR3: CASSFRDSTLDEQFF.

CDR3 protein: CASSLSWGGSSYNEQFF. The rearrangement uses TRBV5-1 and TRBJ2-1; the D gene TCRdb calls, TRBD1, cannot be checked with no DNA. In germline, CDR1 is SGHRS, CDR2 YFSETQ. This CDR3 is 17 amino acids long.

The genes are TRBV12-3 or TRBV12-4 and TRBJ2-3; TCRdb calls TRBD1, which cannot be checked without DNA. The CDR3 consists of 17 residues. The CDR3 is CASSLGVGSGGTDTQYF.

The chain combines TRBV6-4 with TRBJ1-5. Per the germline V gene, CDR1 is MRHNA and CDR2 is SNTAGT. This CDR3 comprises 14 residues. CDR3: CASSEAASNQPQHF.

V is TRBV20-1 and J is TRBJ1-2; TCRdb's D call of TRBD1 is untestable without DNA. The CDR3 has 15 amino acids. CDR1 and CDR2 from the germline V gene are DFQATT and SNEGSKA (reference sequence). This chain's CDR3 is CGARDHRGPNYGYTF.

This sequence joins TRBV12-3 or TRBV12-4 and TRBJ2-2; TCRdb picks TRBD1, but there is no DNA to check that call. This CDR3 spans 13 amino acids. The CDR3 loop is CASRPRQSGELFF.

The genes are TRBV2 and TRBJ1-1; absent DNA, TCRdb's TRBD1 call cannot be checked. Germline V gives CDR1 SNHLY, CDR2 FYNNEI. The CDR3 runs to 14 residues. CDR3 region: CASSPTEMNTEAFF.

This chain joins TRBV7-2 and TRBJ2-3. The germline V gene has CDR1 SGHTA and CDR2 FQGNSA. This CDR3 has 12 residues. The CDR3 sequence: CASSLEADTQYF.

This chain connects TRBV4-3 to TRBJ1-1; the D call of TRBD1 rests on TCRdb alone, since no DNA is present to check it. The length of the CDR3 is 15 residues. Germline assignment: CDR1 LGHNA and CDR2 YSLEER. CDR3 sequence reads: CASSQDRLGGTEAFF.